The next 20 T cell receptor beta chains were all read from a single sample in a study of T cell repertoires in cytomegalovirus infection. TCRdb called the reads again in MiXCR, with one record for every CDR3 protein. The repertoire consists of around 300,000 distinct CDR3 sequences, with over 7.5% occurring once and the leading ten covering around 4.1%. Sequencing was done on a sample of PBMCs. The origin of the receptors is a human donor in good health (CMV status not recorded). Some clones in this sample may be carry-over from other donors' samples.

This clonotype was observed a handful of times. The chain joins TRBV7-6 to TRBJ2-5, with D perhaps TRBD2 (6 bases). V was clipped by 2 bases and J by 5 bases, with 15 bases between them. Germline V gene lookup returns CDR1 SGHVS and CDR2 FNYEAQ. The CDR3 sequence is 15 residues long. The CDR3 DNA reads TGTGCCAGCAGCTTACTAGCATGGGGGGTCGAGACCCAGTACTTC. It codes for CASSLLAWGVETQYF.

The V gene is TRBV12-3 or TRBV12-4, the J gene TRBJ1-1; no clear D gene. The CDR3 has 13 residues. Trimming left V 3 bases short and J 4 bases short, with 9 bases between. DNA for the CDR3: TGTGCCAGCAGTTTGGCTGGGCCCACTGAAGCTTTCTTT. Protein: CASSLAGPTEAFF.

V gene TRBV12-3 or TRBV12-4 combines with J gene TRBJ2-2, with 7 bases that match TRBD2. Trimming cost V 10 bases and J 5 bases; bases outside gene matches: 10. This CDR3 has 14 residues. The CDR3 reads CATDGLGSTGELFF. CDR3 sequence (DNA): TGTGCCACCGACGGACTAGGCTCGACCGGGGAGCTGTTTTTT.

The CDR3 here is CSAPSGGTDTQYF. Written as DNA, the CDR3 is TGCAGTGCCCCTAGCGGGGGGACAGATACGCAGTATTTT. This rearrangement joins TRBV20-1 to TRBJ2-3; TRBD2 matches 11 bases. Germline-derived CDR1 and CDR2 are DFQATT and SNEGSKA (reference sequence). The CDR3 covers 13 residues. J was trimmed by 3 bases and V by 6 bases; bases with no gene match: 2.

At least ten counts were recorded for this clonotype. The chain recombines TRBV7-2 with TRBJ2-2; D possibly matches TRBD1 or TRBD2 (5 bases each). This CDR3 contains 13 residues. V was shortened by 4 bases and J by 10 bases, with 13 bases between the two germline ends. The V gene's germline CDR1 is SGHTA and CDR2 FQGNSA. The CDR3, as DNA: TGTGCCAGCAGCTCCCTTTCGGGGACGGAGCTGTTTTTT. Protein product: CASSSLSGTELFF.

There are many counts of this clonotype. The V call is TRBV7-9, the J call TRBJ2-1; D remains ambiguous. Germline values: CDR1 SEHNR, CDR2 FQNEAQ (reference sequence). Trimming removed 4 bases at V and 5 bases at J, with 12 bases between. There are 14 residues in the CDR3. The CDR3 DNA reads TGTGCCAGCAGCTCCTTTGAGGCCCACAATGAGCAGTTCTTC. This translates into CASSSFEAHNEQFF.

In this sample, this clonotype turned up many times. The genes are TRBV7-9 and TRBJ2-2; TRBD2 agrees at 7 bases. CDR3 length equals 18 residues. Germline CDR1 reads SEHNR; CDR2 reads FQNEAQ (reference sequence). The V gene end was trimmed by 5 bases and the J gene end by 0 bases; junction bases not matched to a gene: 12. The CDR3 reads CASSRLAQYNTNTGELFF. CDR3 bases: TGTGCCAGCAGCCGACTAGCTCAATATAATACGAACACCGGGGAGCTGTTTTTT.

This clonotype has at least ten counts. CDR3 coding DNA: TGTGCCAGCAGCTTAGCGTTTGGAGCGATCCAAGAGACCCAGTACTTC. Its translation: CASSLAFGAIQETQYF. The genes are TRBV7-2 and TRBJ2-5; D uncertain. CDR1 SGHTA and CDR2 FQGNSA come from the germline V gene. Trimming stripped 0 bases from V and 1 base from J, with 12 bases between. This CDR3 has 16 residues. Complete variable domain (other parts from reference TRBV7-2 and TRBJ2-5): GAGVSQSPSNKVTEKGKDVELRCDPISGHTALYWYRQSLGQGLEFLIYFQGNSAPDKSGLPSDRFSAERTGGSVSTLTIQRTQQEDSAVYLCASSLAFGAIQETQYFGPGTRLLVL.

This clonotype was observed a few times. The chain links TRBV7-9 to TRBJ1-6, with 10 bases matching TRBD1. The germline CDR1 and CDR2 sequences are SEHNR and FQNEAQ (reference sequence). The length of the CDR3 is 14 residues. The ends lost 5 bases at V and 12 bases at J; junction bases unmatched: 7. The CDR3 here is CASSPGQGNQPLHF. Written as DNA, the CDR3 is TGTGCCAGCAGCCCGGGACAGGGGAATCAACCCCTCCACTTT.

The rearrangement links TRBV4-1 to TRBJ1-5; 8 bases agree with TRBD1. This CDR3 has 19 residues. J gave up 0 bases and V 2 bases, and 12 bases lay outside the gene matches. CDR1 and CDR2 from the germline V gene are MGHRA and YSYEKL. CDR3 sequence: CASSQPKETGAYSNQPQHF. CDR3 sequence (DNA): TGCGCCAGCAGCCAACCTAAAGAGACAGGGGCTTATAGCAATCAGCCCCAGCATTTT.

The V call is TRBV7-2, the J call TRBJ2-1, with a tentative D call TRBD2 (7 bases). V was trimmed by 1 base and J by 12 bases, leaving 22 bases between them. CDR1 SGHTA and CDR2 FQGNSA come from the germline V gene. There are 16 residues in the CDR3. The CDR3 DNA follows: TGTGCCAGCAGCTTAGTAACGGGGGGCCCCCCCCAATGGCAGTTCTTC. It translates to CASSLVTGGPPQWQFF.

The J gene is TRBJ1-1, the V gene TRBV4-1, with a weak D call TRBD1 (6 bases). This CDR3 is 20 amino acids long. Per the germline V gene, CDR1 is MGHRA and CDR2 is YSYEKL. The V and J ends lost 3 bases and 0 bases respectively, with 26 bases between them. The CDR3 loop is CASSHAGEFTRGGVNTEAFF. CDR3 nucleotide sequence: TGCGCCAGCAGCCATGCCGGTGAATTTACCAGGGGCGGGGTGAACACTGAAGCTTTCTTT.

This sequence joins TRBV6-5 and TRBJ2-5, with 12 nucleotides matching TRBD2. V lost 6 bases, J lost 14 bases, and 13 bases stayed unmatched. The CDR3 is 14 residues long. Germline CDR1 MNHEY, CDR2 SVGAGI. CDR3 DNA: TGTGCCAGCAGGAAGGAATGGACTAGCGGGAAGGTCTACTTC. This gives the protein CASRKEWTSGKVYF.

This clonotype has just a few counts. Likely a read error: the CDR3 ends without its conserved phenylalanine or tryptophan. Because the CDR3's place on the DNA is in doubt, the DNA is left out and the CDR3 is given as listed by TCRdb. V usage is TRBV20-1 and J usage is TRBJ2-3; TRBD2 reflects the table's D call only, with no check against the DNA. The germline gives CDR1 DFQATT, CDR2 SNEGSKA (reference sequence). The CDR3 comprises 8 residues, both ends counted. The CDR3 loop is CSARGQGL.

This clonotype was recorded at least ten times. The V and J genes are TRBV12-3 or TRBV12-4 and TRBJ2-3; D could derive from TRBD1 or TRBD2 (5 bases each). The CDR3 runs to 14 residues. With 5 bases removed from V and 5 bases from J, the gap between germline ends came to 14 bases. The CDR3 DNA sequence: TGTGCCAGCAGTCGTTGGGACCCACAAGATACGCAGTATTTT. It yields the protein CASSRWDPQDTQYF.

A few counts support this clonotype. The V gene is TRBV27, the J gene TRBJ1-4, with 7 bases fitting TRBD1. V lost 4 bases to trimming and J lost 11 bases; unmatched junction nucleotides: 10. From germline, CDR1 is MNHEY and CDR2 SMNVEV (reference sequence). The CDR3 covers 14 residues. The CDR3 sequence is CASSSREGAWKLFF. CDR3 nucleotide sequence: TGTGCCAGCAGTTCTAGGGAGGGGGCTTGGAAACTGTTTTTT.

The chain is built from TRBV6-2 or TRBV6-3 and TRBJ2-3; 14 nucleotides match TRBD2. This CDR3 has 16 residues. Germline-derived CDR1 and CDR2 are MNHEY and SVGEGT. Losses at the gene ends were 6 bases for V and 4 bases for J; bases not matched to a gene: 6. The CDR3 loop is CASSRLAGGPADTQYF. The CDR3 nucleotides are TGTGCCAGCAGCCGACTAGCGGGAGGGCCGGCAGATACGCAGTATTTT.

This clonotype was seen ten or more times. The chain is built from TRBV12-3 or TRBV12-4 and TRBJ1-5; TRBD1 matches at 8 bases. V was clipped by 3 bases and J by 3 bases; unmatched bases: 7. CDR3 length equals 16 residues. The CDR3, as DNA: TGTGCCAGCAGTTTGACAGGGGCGCGAAACAATCAGCCCCAGCATTTT. This translates into CASSLTGARNNQPQHF.

This clonotype was detected a few times. This chain joins TRBV12-3 or TRBV12-4 and TRBJ2-1; 11 nucleotides agree with TRBD2. J lost 9 bases, V lost 5 bases, and 6 bases had no gene match. The CDR3 has 14 amino acids. The CDR3 DNA reads as TGTGCCAGCAGTGGGACTAGCGGACAGGGTGAGCAGTTCTTC. It translates to CASSGTSGQGEQFF.

This clonotype has ten or more counts. The chain joins TRBV7-3 to TRBJ1-1; 7 nucleotides agree with TRBD1. The J segment lost 4 bases and the V segment lost 3 bases, leaving 5 bases of the junction unmatched. This CDR3 has 14 amino acids. Germline assignment: CDR1 SGHTA and CDR2 FQGTGA. CDR3 nucleotides: TGTGCCAGCAGCTTGACAGGGTCCGCCACTGAAGCTTTCTTT. As protein: CASSLTGSATEAFF. Filled out from reference TRBV7-3 and TRBJ1-1, the complete variable domain reads GAGVSQTPSNKVTEKGKYVELRCDPISGHTALYWYRQSLGQGPEFLIYFQGTGAADDSGLPNDRFFAVRPEGSVSTLKIQRTERGDSAVYLCASSLTGSATEAFFGQGTRLTVV.